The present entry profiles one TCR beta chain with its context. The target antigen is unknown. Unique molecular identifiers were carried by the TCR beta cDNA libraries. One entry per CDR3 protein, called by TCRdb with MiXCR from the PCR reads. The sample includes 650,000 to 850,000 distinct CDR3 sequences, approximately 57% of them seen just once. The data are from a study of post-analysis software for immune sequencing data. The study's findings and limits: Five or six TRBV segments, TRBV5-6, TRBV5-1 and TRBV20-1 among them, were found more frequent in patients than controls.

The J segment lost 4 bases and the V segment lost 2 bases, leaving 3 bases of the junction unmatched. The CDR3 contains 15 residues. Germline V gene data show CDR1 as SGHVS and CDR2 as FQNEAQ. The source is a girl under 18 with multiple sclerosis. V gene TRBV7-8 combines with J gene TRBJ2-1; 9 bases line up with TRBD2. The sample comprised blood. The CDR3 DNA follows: TGTGCCAGCAGCTTAAAACTAGCGGGTTACAATGAGCAGTTCTTC. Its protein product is CASSLKLAGYNEQFF.